This T cell receptor beta chain was sequenced in a study of CD4 T cells in relation to SARS-CoV-2 and coronaviruses. As for the study in general: Shared crossreactive spike epitopes were mapped to their HLA restriction. Whole-study findings and limits: In 55% to 75% of donors, memory CD4+ clonotypes crossrecognized SARS-CoV-2 and at least one common cold coronavirus spike.

The CDR3 is 17 amino acids. Looked up from germline, CDR1 is SGDLS and CDR2 is YYNGEE. Trimming at V came to 0 bases and at J to 5 bases, leaving 8 bases not matched to a gene. The data were produced by immunoSEQ multiplex PCR, yet TCRdb's version contains in-frame clones alone and is incomplete. The data hold approximately 26,000 clones, with roughly 66% observed a single time. Unexposed donor CD4+ T cells date from about 2011-2018, before the COVID-19 pandemic. Isolation of CD4+ T cells took place after around 11 days in culture. As cell numbers allowed, unexposed-donor CD4+ T cells faced SARS-CoV-2 S/N and four cold-coronavirus spikes. Each well had 1.5 million to 2.5 million PBMCs in around 4.9% human AB serum with IL-2. In the case of this clone: Antigen: not known.

The rearrangement joins TRBV9 to TRBJ2-3; TRBD2 matches 11 bases. Input material: CD4+ T cells from PBMCs, cultured in vitro. The receptor was derived from a human donor in good health. The CDR3: CASSVGVAGGPGDTQYF. The CDR3 nucleotides are TGTGCCAGCAGCGTAGGGGTAGCGGGGGGGCCTGGAGATACGCAGTATTTT.